This TCR beta chain was recorded in a study of blood T cells in healthy people across ages. Primers used in a second PCR of roughly 7 to 12 cycles were a sample-barcoded 5' primer and a J-beta primer mix. A single record per CDR3 protein comes from TCRdb applying MiXCR to the 5' RACE reads. The sample lists 710,000 or so distinct CDR3 sequences, about a fifth occurring once. This clonotype was seen many times. Per germline, CDR1 MDHEN and CDR2 SYDVKM. The V end was cut by 5 bases, the J end by 2 bases, with 10 bases between. The CDR3 has 14 amino acids. This rearrangement joins TRBV28 to TRBJ1-5; D is unclear. Sequences were obtained from blood. The sequence came from a man in his 70s in good health. CDR3 in amino acids: CASSPPFGNQPQHF. DNA of the CDR3: TGTGCCAGCAGTCCCCCTTTCGGCAATCAGCCCCAGCATTTT.